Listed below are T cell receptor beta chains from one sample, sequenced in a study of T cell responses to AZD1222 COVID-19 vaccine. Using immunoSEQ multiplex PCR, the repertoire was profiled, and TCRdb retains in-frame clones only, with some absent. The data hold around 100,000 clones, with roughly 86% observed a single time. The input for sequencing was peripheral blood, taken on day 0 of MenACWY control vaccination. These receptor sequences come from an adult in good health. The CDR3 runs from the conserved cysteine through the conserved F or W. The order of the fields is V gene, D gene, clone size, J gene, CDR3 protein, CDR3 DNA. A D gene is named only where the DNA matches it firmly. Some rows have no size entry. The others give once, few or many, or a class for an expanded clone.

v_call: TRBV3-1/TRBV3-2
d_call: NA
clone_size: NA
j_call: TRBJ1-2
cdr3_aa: CASSQDREPNYGYTF
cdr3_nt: TGTGCCAGCAGCCAAGATCGGGAACCCAACTATGGCTACACCTTC

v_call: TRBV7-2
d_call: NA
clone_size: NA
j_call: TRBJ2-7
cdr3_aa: CASTGGGSFSYEQYF
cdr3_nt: TGTGCCAGCACGGGTGGAGGTTCCTTCTCCTACGAGCAGTACTTC

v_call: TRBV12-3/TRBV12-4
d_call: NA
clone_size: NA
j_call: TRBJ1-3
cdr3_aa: CASSFPSGNTIYF
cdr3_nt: TGTGCCAGCAGTTTTCCCTCTGGAAACACCATATATTTT

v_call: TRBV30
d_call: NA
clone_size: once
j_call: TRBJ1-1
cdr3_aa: CAWSPGTPGGAFF
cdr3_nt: TGTGCCTGGAGCCCAGGGACTCCCGGCGGAGCTTTCTTT

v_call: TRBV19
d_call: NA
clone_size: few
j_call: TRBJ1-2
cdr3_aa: CASSLRGRNGYTF
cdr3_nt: TGTGCCAGTAGTCTACGGGGGCGGAATGGCTACACCTTC

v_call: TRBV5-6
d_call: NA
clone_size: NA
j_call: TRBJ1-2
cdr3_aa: CASSLGVEGYTF
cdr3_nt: TGTGCCAGCAGCTTGGGGGTGGAGGGCTACACCTTC

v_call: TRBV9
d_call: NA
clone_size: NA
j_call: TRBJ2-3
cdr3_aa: CASSGGAVKTDTQYF
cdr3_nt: TGTGCCAGCAGCGGAGGGGCGGTAAAAACAGATACGCAGTATTTT

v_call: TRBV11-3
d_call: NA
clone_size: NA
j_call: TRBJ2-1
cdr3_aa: CASSGVRGDNEQFF
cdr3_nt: TGTGCCAGCAGCGGGGTGAGGGGTGACAATGAGCAGTTCTTC

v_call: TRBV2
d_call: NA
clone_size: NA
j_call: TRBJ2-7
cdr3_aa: CASAQGIYEQYF
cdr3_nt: TGTGCCAGCGCGCAGGGGATCTACGAGCAGTACTTC

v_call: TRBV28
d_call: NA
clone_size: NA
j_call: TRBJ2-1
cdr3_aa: CASSLVGAGDYNEQFF
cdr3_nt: TGTGCCAGCAGTTTGGTGGGGGCAGGGGATTACAATGAGCAGTTCTTC

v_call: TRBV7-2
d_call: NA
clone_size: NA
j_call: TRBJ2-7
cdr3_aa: CASSLIEGPIPYEQYF
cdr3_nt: TGTGCCAGCAGCTTAATCGAGGGTCCAATTCCGTACGAGCAGTACTTC

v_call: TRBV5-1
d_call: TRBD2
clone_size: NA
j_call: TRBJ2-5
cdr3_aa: CASSPGTSGGAGQETQYF
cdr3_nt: TGCGCCAGCAGCCCCGGGACTAGCGGGGGGGCAGGACAAGAGACCCAGTACTTC

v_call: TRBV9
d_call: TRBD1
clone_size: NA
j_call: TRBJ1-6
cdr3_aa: CASSPRTGNSPLHF
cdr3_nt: TGTGCCAGCAGCCCCCGGACAGGGAATTCACCCCTCCACTTT

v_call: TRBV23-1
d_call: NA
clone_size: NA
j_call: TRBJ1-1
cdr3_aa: CASSQGERLNTEAFF
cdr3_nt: TGCGCCAGCAGTCAAGGGGAGAGATTGAACACTGAAGCTTTCTTT

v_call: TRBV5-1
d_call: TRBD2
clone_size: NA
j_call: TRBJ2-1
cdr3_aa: CASSPTSGGNEQFF
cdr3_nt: TGCGCCAGCAGCCCGACTAGCGGGGGCAATGAGCAGTTCTTC

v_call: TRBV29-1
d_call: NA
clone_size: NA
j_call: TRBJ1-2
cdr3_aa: CSVEMEGAPGAGYTF
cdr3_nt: TGCAGCGTTGAGATGGAAGGGGCCCCGGGGGCTGGCTACACCTTC

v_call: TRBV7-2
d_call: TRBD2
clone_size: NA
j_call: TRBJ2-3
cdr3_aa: CASSLAPGLAGGRTDTQYF
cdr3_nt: TGTGCCAGCAGCTTAGCCCCTGGACTAGCGGGAGGGCGTACAGATACGCAGTATTTT

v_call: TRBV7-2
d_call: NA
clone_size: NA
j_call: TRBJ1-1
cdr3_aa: CASSLVPDGTEAFF
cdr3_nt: TGTGCCAGCAGCTTAGTTCCCGATGGCACTGAAGCTTTCTTT

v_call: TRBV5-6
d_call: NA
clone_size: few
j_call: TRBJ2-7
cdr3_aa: CASSFGGGKAYF
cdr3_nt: TGTGCCAGCAGCTTTGGAGGGGGCAAGGCGTACTTC

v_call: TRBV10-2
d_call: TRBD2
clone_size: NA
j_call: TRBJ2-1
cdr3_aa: CASGLAGSYNEQFF
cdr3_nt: TGCGCCAGTGGACTAGCGGGATCCTACAATGAGCAGTTCTTC

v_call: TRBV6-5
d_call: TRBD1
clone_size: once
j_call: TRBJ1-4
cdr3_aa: CASSYSGQGEKLFF
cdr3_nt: TGTGCCAGCAGTTACTCGGGACAGGGGGAAAAACTGTTTTTT